Described below is a single T cell receptor beta chain sequence and its context. Its antigen is as yet unknown. The data were taken from a study of cytomegalovirus exposure and HLA in healthy donors. Study-wide findings and caveats: Overall, some 160 TCR beta chains were annotated as cytomegalovirus-associated.

Germline CDR1 reads GTSNPN; CDR2 reads SVGIG (reference sequence). CDR3 length equals 14 residues. Produced via immunoSEQ multiplex PCR; TCRdb's table is partial and in-frame only. The data contain about 140,000 clones, about 86% of them singletons. Sequenced material: PBMCs. This receptor was obtained from a man aged 18 to 30 in good health and CMV-seronegative. The chain employs TRBV30 and TRBJ2-5, with D uncertain. CDR3 protein: CAGINGRGKETQYF. For the CDR3, the DNA is TGTGCAGGAATCAACGGTCGAGGAAAAGAGACCCAGTACTTC.